The 5 T cell receptor beta chains listed next were all sequenced from one sample in a study of T cell responses to AZD1222 COVID-19 vaccine. Clones were sequenced by immunoSEQ multiplex PCR, and TCRdb holds only the in-frame ones, with some missing. This sample has about 100,000 clones, with roughly 89% found just once. This specimen was peripheral blood, taken on day 0 of AZD1222 vaccination. All receptors derive from an adult in good health.

This chain joins TRBV29-1 and TRBJ1-2; D is ambiguous. The CDR3 runs to 13 residues. Germline CDR1 reads SQVTM; CDR2 reads ANQGSEA. The ends were cut back, 4 bases at V and 1 base at J, with 10 bases in the middle. CDR3 nucleotide sequence: TGCAGCGTTGCGGCCCAAGATAACTATGGCTACACCTTC. This encodes CSVAAQDNYGYTF.

This chain joins TRBV6-5 and TRBJ1-1; D ambiguous. CDR1 and CDR2 from the germline V gene are MNHEY and SVGAGI. V was trimmed by 8 bases and J by 0 bases, leaving 7 bases between them. The CDR3 length is 12 residues. The CDR3 reads CASRLLNTEAFF. Written as DNA, the CDR3 is TGTGCCAGCCGACTCTTGAACACTGAAGCTTTCTTT.

This chain uses TRBV28 with TRBJ1-5, with D unresolved. The CDR3 is 14 residues long. CDR1 MDHEN and CDR2 SYDVKM come from the germline V gene. V gave up 7 bases and J gave up 7 bases, with 17 bases separating them. As DNA, the CDR3 is TGTGCCAGCACCCTCGTCCGGGGAGGACAGCCCCAGCATTTT. It is translated as CASTLVRGGQPQHF.

This clone is a singleton in its sample. This chain links TRBV12-3 or TRBV12-4 with TRBJ1-2, with 7 bases fitting TRBD1. Trimming took 5 bases from V and 8 from J; bases not matched to a gene: 8. The CDR3 length is 13 residues. The chain's CDR3 is CASSTRTGRGYTF. In nucleotides, the CDR3 is TGTGCCAGCAGTACCAGGACAGGAAGAGGCTACACCTTC.

The gene calls are TRBV5-1 and TRBJ2-5, with 8 bases that match TRBD2. Germline V gene data show CDR1 as SGHRS and CDR2 as YFSETQ. Losses at the gene ends were 1 base for V and 5 bases for J; bases not matched to a gene: 13. The CDR3 has 17 amino acids. CDR3 sequence reads: CASSLSGTSGSPETQYF. CDR3 bases: TGCGCCAGCAGCTTGTCGGGAACTAGCGGTTCTCCCGAGACCCAGTACTTC.